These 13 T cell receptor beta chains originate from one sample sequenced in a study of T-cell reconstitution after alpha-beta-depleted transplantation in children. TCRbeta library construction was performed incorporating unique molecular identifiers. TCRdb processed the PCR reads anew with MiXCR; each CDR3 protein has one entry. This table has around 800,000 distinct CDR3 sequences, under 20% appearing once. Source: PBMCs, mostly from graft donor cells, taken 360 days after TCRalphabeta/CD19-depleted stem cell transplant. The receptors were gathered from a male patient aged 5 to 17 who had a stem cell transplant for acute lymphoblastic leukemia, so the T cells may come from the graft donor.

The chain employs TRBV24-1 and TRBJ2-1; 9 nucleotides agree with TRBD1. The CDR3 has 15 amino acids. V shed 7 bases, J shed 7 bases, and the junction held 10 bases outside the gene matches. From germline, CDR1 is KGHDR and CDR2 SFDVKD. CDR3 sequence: CATSPGTGPSNEQFF. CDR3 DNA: TGTGCCACCAGCCCCGGGACAGGGCCCAGTAATGAGCAGTTCTTC.

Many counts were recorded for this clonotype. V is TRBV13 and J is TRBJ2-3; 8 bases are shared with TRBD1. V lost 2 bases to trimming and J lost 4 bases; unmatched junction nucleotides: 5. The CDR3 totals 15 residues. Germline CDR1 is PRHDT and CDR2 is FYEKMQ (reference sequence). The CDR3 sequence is CASSLPGQGADTQYF. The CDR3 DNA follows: TGTGCCAGCAGCTTACCTGGACAGGGAGCAGATACGCAGTATTTT.

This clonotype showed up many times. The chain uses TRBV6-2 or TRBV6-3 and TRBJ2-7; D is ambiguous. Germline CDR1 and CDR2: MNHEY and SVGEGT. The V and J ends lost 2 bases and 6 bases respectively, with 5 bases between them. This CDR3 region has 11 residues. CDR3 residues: CASSYPSEQYF. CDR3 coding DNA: TGTGCCAGCAGTTACCCTTCCGAGCAGTACTTC.

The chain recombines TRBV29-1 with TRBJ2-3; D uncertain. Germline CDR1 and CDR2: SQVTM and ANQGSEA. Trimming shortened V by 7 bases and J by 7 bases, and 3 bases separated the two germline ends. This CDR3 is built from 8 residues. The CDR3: CSGHTQYF. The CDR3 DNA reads TGCAGCGGCCATACGCAGTATTTT.

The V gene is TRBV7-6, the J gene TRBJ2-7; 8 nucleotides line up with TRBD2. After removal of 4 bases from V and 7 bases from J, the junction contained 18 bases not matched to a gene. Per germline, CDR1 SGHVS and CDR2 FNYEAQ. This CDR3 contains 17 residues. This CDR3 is CASSSRVGKRESWEQYF. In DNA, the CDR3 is TGTGCCAGCAGCTCAAGAGTCGGGAAGCGGGAGTCGTGGGAGCAGTACTTC.

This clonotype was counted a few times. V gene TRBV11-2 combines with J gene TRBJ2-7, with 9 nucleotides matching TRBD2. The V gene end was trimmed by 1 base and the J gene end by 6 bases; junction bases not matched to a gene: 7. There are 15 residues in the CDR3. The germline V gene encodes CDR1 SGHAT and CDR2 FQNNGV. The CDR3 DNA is TGTGCCAGCAGCTTAGGACTAGCGGCTTTGAGCGAGCAGTACTTC. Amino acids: CASSLGLAALSEQYF.

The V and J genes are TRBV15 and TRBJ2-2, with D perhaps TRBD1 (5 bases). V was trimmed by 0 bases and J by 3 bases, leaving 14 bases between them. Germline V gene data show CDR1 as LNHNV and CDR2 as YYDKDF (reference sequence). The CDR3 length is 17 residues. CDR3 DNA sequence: TGTGCCACCAGCAGAGATCCCCCGACAGCCTACACCGGGGAGCTGTTTTTT. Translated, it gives CATSRDPPTAYTGELFF.

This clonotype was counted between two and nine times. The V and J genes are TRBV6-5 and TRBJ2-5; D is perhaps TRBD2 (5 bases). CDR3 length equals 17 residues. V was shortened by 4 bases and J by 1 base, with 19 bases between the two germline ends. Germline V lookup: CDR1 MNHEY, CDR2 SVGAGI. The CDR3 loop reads CASSLSEGPNFQETQYF. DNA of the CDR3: TGTGCCAGCAGTTTATCTGAGGGCCCCAATTTCCAAGAGACCCAGTACTTC.

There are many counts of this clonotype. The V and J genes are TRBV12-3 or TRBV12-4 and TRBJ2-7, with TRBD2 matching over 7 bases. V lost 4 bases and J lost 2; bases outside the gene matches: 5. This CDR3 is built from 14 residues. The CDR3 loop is CASSSRLAAYEQYF. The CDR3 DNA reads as TGTGCCAGCAGTTCTAGACTAGCAGCCTACGAGCAGTACTTC.

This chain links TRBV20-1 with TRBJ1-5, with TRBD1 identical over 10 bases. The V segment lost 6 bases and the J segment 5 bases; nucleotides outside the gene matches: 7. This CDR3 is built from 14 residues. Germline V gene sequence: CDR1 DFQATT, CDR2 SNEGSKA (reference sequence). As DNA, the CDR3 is TGCAGTGCCACGACAGGGGGCGAGGATCAGCCCCAGCATTTT. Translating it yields CSATTGGEDQPQHF.

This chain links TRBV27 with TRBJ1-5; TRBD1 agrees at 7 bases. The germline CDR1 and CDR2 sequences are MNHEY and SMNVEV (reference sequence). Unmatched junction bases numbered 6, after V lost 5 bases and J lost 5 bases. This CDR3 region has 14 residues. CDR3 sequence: CASSGRQGDQPQHF. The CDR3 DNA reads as TGTGCCAGCAGTGGTAGACAGGGCGATCAGCCCCAGCATTTT.

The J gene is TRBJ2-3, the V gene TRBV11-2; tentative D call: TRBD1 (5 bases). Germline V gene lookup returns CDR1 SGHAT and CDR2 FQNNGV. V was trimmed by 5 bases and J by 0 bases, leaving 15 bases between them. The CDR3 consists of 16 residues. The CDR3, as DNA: TGTGCCAGCAGCCGCCAGGGATGGGGTAGCACAGATACGCAGTATTTT. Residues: CASSRQGWGSTDTQYF. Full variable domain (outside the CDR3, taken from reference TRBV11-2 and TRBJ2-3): EAGVAQSPRYKIIEKRQSVAFWCNPISGHATLYWYQQILGQGPKLLIQFQNNGVVDDSQLPKDRFSAERLKGVDSTLKIQPAKLEDSAVYLCASSRQGWGSTDTQYFGPGTRLTVL.

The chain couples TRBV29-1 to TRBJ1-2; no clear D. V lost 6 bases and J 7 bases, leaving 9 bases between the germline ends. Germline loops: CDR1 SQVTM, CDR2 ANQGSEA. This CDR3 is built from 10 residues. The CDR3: CSVWKRGYTF. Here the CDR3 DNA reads TGCAGCGTCTGGAAGCGTGGCTACACCTTC.